The 3 T cell receptor beta chains below come from one sample, sequenced in a study of graft-versus-host responses after intestinal transplantation. Profiling relied on immunoSEQ multiplex PCR, and the TCRdb table lists in-frame clones only, not all of them. The sample has over 120,000 clones, approximately 91% seen once. These receptors have no known antigen. The input for sequencing was unstimulated CD4+ T cells sorted from spleen or lymph node cells, taken before intestinal transplant. These receptors originate from a human donor who received an intestinal transplant.

The chain is built from TRBV5-1 and TRBJ2-3; TRBD2 aligns across 10 bases. Looked up from germline, CDR1 is SGHRS and CDR2 is YFSETQ. Germline trimming cut 4 bases from V and 2 bases from J; bases unmatched to any gene: 7. This CDR3 region has 16 residues. The CDR3 bases are TGCGCCAGCAGCGGGAGAGCGGGAGGGCTCACAGATACGCAGTATTTT. Translated: CASSGRAGGLTDTQYF.

The chain has TRBV6-1 and TRBJ2-5; 9 nucleotides line up with TRBD1. Germline V CDR1 and CDR2: MNHNS, SASEGT. The CDR3 runs 14 residues. V trimming: 1 base; J trimming: 5 bases; junction bases outside the gene matches: 2. The CDR3 loop reads CASSEDRGRETQYF. The CDR3 coding sequence is TGTGCCAGCAGTGAAGACAGGGGGCGTGAGACCCAGTACTTC.

The rearrangement links TRBV7-9 to TRBJ2-1; D is possibly TRBD2 (5 bases). Trimming cost V 3 bases and J 0 bases, with 6 bases left between them. Germline-derived CDR1 and CDR2 are SEHNR and FQNEAQ (reference sequence). The CDR3 consists of 14 residues. In nucleotides, the CDR3 is TGTGCCAGCAGCTTGGCGGGCTCCTACAATGAGCAGTTCTTC. Translating gives CASSLAGSYNEQFF.